What follows is one TCR beta chain and its context. The data are from a study of PD-L1 blockade in urothelial cancer. V was trimmed by 0 bases and J by 0 bases, leaving 6 bases between them. The germline CDR1 and CDR2 sequences are SGHDT and YYEEEE. This CDR3 contains 14 residues. Profiled with immunoSEQ multiplex PCR; TCRdb holds only in-frame clones, not every one. The repertoire holds approximately 94,000 clones, with 87% as singletons. Time point reported: pretreatment peripheral blood. The receptor was isolated from a man aged 55 to 70 with urothelial cancer. V is TRBV5-6 and J is TRBJ2-5; D is unresolved. The source material was PBMCs, sampled around atezolizumab (anti-PD-L1) treatment. This chain's CDR3 is CASSLVGNQETQYF. The CDR3, as DNA: TGTGCCAGCAGCTTGGTCGGTAACCAAGAGACCCAGTACTTC.